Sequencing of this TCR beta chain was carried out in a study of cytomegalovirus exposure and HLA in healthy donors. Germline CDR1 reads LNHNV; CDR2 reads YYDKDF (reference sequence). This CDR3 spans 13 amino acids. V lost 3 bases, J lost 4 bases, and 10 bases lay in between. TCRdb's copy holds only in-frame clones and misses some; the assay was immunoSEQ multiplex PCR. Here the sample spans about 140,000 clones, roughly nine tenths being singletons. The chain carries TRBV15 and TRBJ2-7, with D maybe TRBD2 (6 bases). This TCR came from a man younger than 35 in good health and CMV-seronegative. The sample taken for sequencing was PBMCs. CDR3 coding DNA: TGTGCCACCAGCAGCGGGAGAGGGTACGAGCAGTACTTC. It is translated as CATSSGRGYEQYF.